The present TCR beta chain was sequenced within a study of shared clonotypes between healthy human individuals. Points from the study as a whole: Sharing across several donors was seen in 4.5% to 5.5% of naive CD4 clonotypes.

The data were produced by immunoSEQ multiplex PCR, yet TCRdb's version contains in-frame clones alone and is incomplete. The sample shows under 1,900,000 clones, 98% of them seen only once. Germline-derived CDR1 and CDR2 are SGHDT and YYEEEE. The V and J ends lost 5 bases and 2 bases, in that order; junction bases with no gene match: 12. There are 16 residues in the CDR3. Notes on this clone: Its antigen is as yet unknown.

Material for sequencing was naive CD4+ T cells sorted from blood. Stated subset: CD45RA+ positively selected. The source of this sequence is a man between 25 and 39 years old in good health. The chain carries TRBV5-6 and TRBJ2-7; 8 bases fit TRBD1. This CDR3 reads CASRQFGGQEAYEQYF. The DNA of the CDR3 is TGTGCCAGCAGACAATTTGGGGGACAGGAAGCCTACGAGCAGTACTTC.